This TCR beta chain was obtained from a study of blood T cell repertoires in COVID-19. Study at large: Sites in the United States, Italy and Spain provided acute and convalescent COVID-19 samples. PBMCs, B-cell-depleted T cells, or T cells were the source of the cDNA or gDNA that made up the material.

In the authors' workflow: Cell counts per sample came from amplifying reference gene primers. TCRdb's table, derived via immunoSEQ multiplex PCR, lists solely in-frame clones and lacks some. V, J and clone size are those of that table, while D and trimming were read from the DNA. This sample carries 250,000 to 300,000 clones, roughly 90% of them seen once, and the ten largest clones take roughly 2.1%. There are 15 residues in the CDR3. Per the germline V gene, CDR1 is MNHEY and CDR2 is SMNVEV (reference sequence). J was trimmed by 7 bases and V by 3 bases; bases with no gene match: 8. The source is a man in his fifties with acute or convalescent COVID-19. Sequenced sample: peripheral blood. The V call is TRBV27, the J call TRBJ1-5, with 8 positions matching TRBD1. CDR3 in amino acids: CASSFATGEGQPQHF. The CDR3 nucleotides are TGTGCCAGCAGTTTCGCGACAGGGGAAGGACAGCCCCAGCATTTT.